This T cell receptor beta chain originates from a study of cytotoxic CD8 clonotypes in ibrutinib-treated CLL (dated by TCRdb to about 2021). Background on the whole study: The cohort had about a dozen relapsed/refractory and more than 14 treatment-naive patients; under 18 were IGHV unmutated. Partial responses were observed in roughly 25 patients and complete responses in 2; after a median follow-up of roughly 62 months, remission was maintained in around 14 patients and progression was observed in roughly twelve. The response samples were drawn at a median of approximately 11 months into treatment, with a range of roughly 6 to 36 months. On average, each sample had roughly 230,000 productive templates and tens of thousands of productive rearrangements. Longitudinal samples were obtainable from about 30% of the 86 participants in the trial. Cryopreserved peripheral blood mononuclear cells were collected at three points: before therapy, at response, and at either sustained remission or disease progression. Patients were still on ibrutinib when every remission and progressive disease sample was collected. The study at large found these results: Public clonotypes were rare and either shrank or stayed stable during treatment, and the rise in clonality at ibrutinib response reflected expansion of private clonotypes. An increase in clonality was observed at ibrutinib response, with clonality remaining stable during sustained remission and falling back toward baseline at progression. Baseline clonality exceeded that of age-matched healthy donors and correlated strongly with circulating CD8+ T-cell counts. Sampling times were not matched between patients in sustained remission and patients whose disease was progressing, and lymph node repertoires were not examined.

The sample's time point label is to be understood as: about a year on ibrutinib. For TCR beta library preparation, about 2 micrograms of genomic DNA were isolated from cryopreserved PBMCs. Longitudinal blood samples from CLL patients receiving ibrutinib monotherapy were subjected to high-throughput TCR beta sequencing. The patients were enrolled in a single-center, open-label phase 2 trial of ibrutinib monotherapy. In regard to this clone: Its antigen remains undetermined. Base qualities are missing; no much larger clone stands one base away.

A MiSeq instrument was used for deep resolution sequencing, which targeted depths ranging from 1 in 1 million up to 1 in 200,000 T cells, with coverage averaging 10x for each clonotype. TCR beta libraries were generated with the immunoSEQ hsTCRB Kit. As for the authors' bioinformatics: ImmunoSEQ Data Assistant and ImmunoSEQ Analyzer were used for data analysis, and V, D and J genes were assigned according to IMGT definitions. Clonality was computed as one minus normalized Shannon entropy of productive rearrangement frequencies, ranging from 0 to 1. Only overrepresented clonotypes making up at least 0.05% of each patient's repertoire were included in the public clonotype analysis. Repertoires from about a dozen age-matched healthy donors in immuneACCESS were used as clonality controls. Sourced from immuneACCESS, this table was stored by TCRdb with only in-frame sequences that have V and J called. A share of the clones is absent; for the studies checked, an unresolved V gene accounts for under half, and the remainder has no known explanation. V and J calls and clone size are given by that table; D and trimming were obtained from the DNA. The sample table records more than 50,000 clones; 57% of these occur just once. Approximately 15% of the sample lies in the top ten.

Source: PBMCs, taken after 12 months of ibrutinib treatment. This clonotype originated in a human donor with chronic lymphocytic leukemia.

At the DNA level, the sequence is TGTGCCAGCAGCCTCCGACTCGAGCAGTACTTC. It is translated as CASSLRLEQYF. This chain is built from TRBV2 and TRBJ2-7, with the D gene too uncertain to name. The V end loses 6 bases and the J end loses 6 bases, and a stretch of 9 bases separates them. The CDR1 and CDR2 encoded by the germline V gene are SNHLY and FYNNEI. Reading from cysteine to phenylalanine, the CDR3 counts 11 amino acids. The CDR3 DNA has 33 bases and is translated from base 1.